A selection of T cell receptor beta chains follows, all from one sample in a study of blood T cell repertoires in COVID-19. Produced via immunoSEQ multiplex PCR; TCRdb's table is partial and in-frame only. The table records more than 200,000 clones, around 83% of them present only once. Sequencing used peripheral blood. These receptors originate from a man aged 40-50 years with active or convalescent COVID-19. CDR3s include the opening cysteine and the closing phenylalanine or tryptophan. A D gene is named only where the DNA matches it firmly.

CASSEMAGRVYEQYF,TRBJ2-7,-,TRBV2
CAWTTGPGNTIYF,TRBJ1-3,-,TRBV30
CASSPRQSRRETQYF,TRBJ2-5,-,TRBV27
CASSLEGWTEAFF,TRBJ1-1,-,TRBV5-4
CASSILQGHTEAFF,TRBJ1-1,-,TRBV19
CASSQGVAGDTEAFF,TRBJ1-1,-,TRBV4-2
CASSLAGSGRKADTQYF,TRBJ2-3,TRBD2,TRBV5-1
CASIPGDGYEQYF,TRBJ2-7,-,TRBV6-5
CAWSAPGWGEKLFF,TRBJ1-4,-,TRBV30
CASSRGGAGQPSYGYTF,TRBJ1-2,TRBD1,TRBV4-1
CASTQGGARALEAFF,TRBJ1-1,-,TRBV19
CASSQVLTETNYGYTF,TRBJ1-2,-,TRBV3-1/TRBV3-2
CATGTSEAYNEQFF,TRBJ2-1,TRBD2,TRBV27
CASSRAYYEQYF,TRBJ2-7,-,TRBV11-2
CASRADRGVASPLHF,TRBJ1-6,TRBD1,TRBV5-4
CASSQGLADTDTQYF,TRBJ2-3,TRBD2,TRBV7-9
CAISEPSMGAGGYEQFF,TRBJ2-1,-,TRBV10-3
CASSLWTGGINEQYF,TRBJ2-7,TRBD1,TRBV11-3
CASSLDVGAQGGIQYF,TRBJ2-4,-,TRBV11-3
CASSHLGQAKGDTQYF,TRBJ2-3,TRBD1,TRBV3-1/TRBV3-2
CASSLGTPSYEQYF,TRBJ2-7,-,TRBV13
CASRVDGGVNSPLHF,TRBJ1-6,-,TRBV5-4
CASSLAGGGYTF,TRBJ1-2,-,TRBV7-2
CASSRWTDTEAFF,TRBJ1-1,-,TRBV5-6
CASSPPVSGAIYEQYF,TRBJ2-7,TRBD2,TRBV11-3
CASSLGLAGHNEQFF,TRBJ2-1,-,TRBV11-2
CAISESSPQYITGPNPNTQYF,TRBJ2-3,-,TRBV10-3
CASATGGGGLGEAFF,TRBJ1-1,TRBD1,TRBV27
CASSPRAGGVYEQYF,TRBJ2-7,TRBD2,TRBV7-9
CASSEGRNIQYF,TRBJ2-4,-,TRBV6-1
CASTPLAGGTDTQYF,TRBJ2-3,TRBD2,TRBV5-1
CASSPLRGTSGLVRTGELFF,TRBJ2-2,TRBD2,TRBV6-6
CASSPQRAGYNEQFF,TRBJ2-1,-,TRBV7-3
CASSQDPPTGGYTGELFF,TRBJ2-2,TRBD1,TRBV4-3
CASSEAGTGGLNEQYF,TRBJ2-7,TRBD1,TRBV2
CASRRDSSNTEAFF,TRBJ1-1,TRBD1,TRBV2
CASSEYLNQPQHF,TRBJ1-5,-,TRBV6-1
CASSLIAGGLYEQFF,TRBJ2-1,TRBD2,TRBV11-3
CASTQQGTGTDTQYF,TRBJ2-3,TRBD1,TRBV7-2
CASSMEQAHGYTF,TRBJ1-2,-,TRBV19
CALRQGLGYTF,TRBJ1-2,TRBD1,TRBV2
CASSHGQGGEKLFF,TRBJ1-4,TRBD1,TRBV11-2
CASSLQTGDTGELFF,TRBJ2-2,-,TRBV7-9
CASSPRDRARGEQYF,TRBJ2-7,TRBD1,TRBV3-1/TRBV3-2
CASSYGGGANVLTF,TRBJ2-6,-,TRBV6-5
CASSRSLNQPQHF,TRBJ1-5,-,TRBV28
CAGRISGRKYNEQFF,TRBJ2-1,-,TRBV21-1
CASSPPPGQGSETQYF,TRBJ2-5,TRBD1,TRBV28
CAVQASWQPQHF,TRBJ1-5,-,TRBV21-1
CASKQQGYEQYF,TRBJ2-7,-,TRBV5-6
CASSSQGFSGNTIYF,TRBJ1-3,TRBD1,TRBV5-6
CASSGGYLMNTEAFF,TRBJ1-1,TRBD1,TRBV19
CASSPDRGYGYTF,TRBJ1-2,TRBD1,TRBV5-4